The 14 T cell receptor beta chains in this list originate from one sample, sequenced in a study of blood T cell repertoires in COVID-19. Libraries were prepared by immunoSEQ multiplex PCR; TCRdb keeps only in-frame clonotypes and omits some of them. The repertoire holds about 17,000 clones, with around nine tenths as singletons. Sequenced: peripheral blood. The source is a man aged 60 to 75 with active COVID-19.

The chain couples TRBV6-6 to TRBJ1-6; D is ambiguous. The length of the CDR3 is 14 residues. With 6 bases removed from V and 3 bases from J, the gap between germline ends came to 9 bases. Looked up from germline, CDR1 is MNHNY and CDR2 is SVGAGI (reference sequence). The CDR3 sequence is CASRAQDYNSPLHF. The DNA of the CDR3 is TGTGCCAGCAGAGCTCAGGACTATAATTCACCCCTCCACTTT.

The V and J genes are TRBV14 and TRBJ1-6; a possible D gene is TRBD1 (5 bases). From germline, CDR1 is SGHDN and CDR2 FVKESK. Trimming took 4 bases from V and 6 from J, leaving 16 bases between them. The CDR3 covers 16 residues. CDR3: CASSPYRGGVNSPLHF. The DNA for the CDR3 is TGTGCCAGCAGCCCATATCGGGGGGGAGTTAATTCACCCCTCCACTTT.

The rearrangement uses TRBV15 and TRBJ1-4, with a weak D call TRBD1 (6 bases). The germline V gene has CDR1 LNHNV and CDR2 YYDKDF (reference sequence). Trimming shortened V by 5 bases and J by 4 bases, and 14 bases separated the two germline ends. CDR3 length: 15 residues. CDR3 residues: CATSRGGGFNEKLFF. For the CDR3, the DNA is TGTGCCACCAGCCGCGGGGGGGGCTTTAATGAAAAACTGTTTTTT.

This clone appeared once. The genes are TRBV27 and TRBJ2-5, with D possibly TRBD1 on 6 matching bases. Per the germline V gene, CDR1 is MNHEY and CDR2 is SMNVEV (reference sequence). The CDR3 has 14 amino acids. V was cut by 5 bases and J by 3 bases, with 13 bases left in between. The CDR3 sequence is CASSPGHREETQYF. The DNA of the CDR3 is TGTGCCAGCAGTCCGGGACACAGAGAAGAGACCCAGTACTTC.

V is TRBV4-1 and J is TRBJ2-7, with D perhaps TRBD1 (6 bases). Trimming shortened V by 3 bases and J by 1 base, and 16 bases separated the two germline ends. CDR1 is MGHRA and CDR2 is YSYEKL in the germline V gene. The CDR3 length is 16 residues. CDR3 residues: CASSHQGLAVSYEQYF. The CDR3 DNA follows: TGCGCCAGCAGCCATCAGGGGCTAGCAGTTTCCTACGAGCAGTACTTC.

CDR3 bases: TGTGCCAGCTCACGATCGGGACAGATTAATTCACCCCTCCACTTT. The encoded protein is CASSRSGQINSPLHF. The chain employs TRBV18 and TRBJ1-6; 7 nucleotides line up with TRBD1. The CDR3 spans 15 residues. V was clipped by 4 bases and J by 6 bases; unmatched bases: 6. Germline V gene data show CDR1 as KGHSH and CDR2 as LQKENI. Drawing the rest from reference TRBV18 and TRBJ1-6, the complete variable domain is NAGVMQNPRHLVRRRGQEARLRCSPMKGHSHVYWYRQLPEEGLKFMVYLQKENIIDESGMPKERFSAEFPKEGPSILRIQQVVRGDSAAYFCASSRSGQINSPLHFGNGTRLTVT.

The genes are TRBV2 and TRBJ1-2, with D perhaps matching TRBD1 (6 bases). The germline V gene has CDR1 SNHLY and CDR2 FYNNEI. There are 14 residues in the CDR3. V shed 4 bases and J shed 5 bases, with 14 bases lying between them. The CDR3: CASSVSQGPYGYTF. Written as DNA, the CDR3 is TGTGCCAGCAGTGTGAGTCAGGGGCCTTATGGCTACACCTTC.

This sequence joins TRBV13 and TRBJ1-5; D is perhaps TRBD1 (5 bases). The CDR3 is 14 residues long. Deletions cut 5 bases from V and 5 bases from J, with 13 bases between. Per the germline V gene, CDR1 is PRHDT and CDR2 is FYEKMQ (reference sequence). The CDR3 DNA reads TGTGCCAGCAGCCTTGGGGCTATGGATCAGCCCCAGCATTTT. Translated, it gives CASSLGAMDQPQHF.

This clone was picked up one time. The chain recombines TRBV11-2 with TRBJ2-5, with TRBD1 as a possible D gene (6 bases). Germline V gene sequence: CDR1 SGHAT, CDR2 FQNNGV. The CDR3 loop spans 14 amino acids. V gave up 5 bases and J gave up 0 bases, with 10 bases separating them. In DNA, the CDR3 is TGTGCCAGCAGCCCGGACAGCTACCAAGAGACCCAGTACTTC. Translating gives CASSPDSYQETQYF.

This chain links TRBV3-1 (or the pseudogene TRBV3-2) with TRBJ1-2; 9 positions agree with TRBD1. The germline V gene has CDR1 LGHDT and CDR2 YNNKEL (reference sequence). The CDR3 covers 16 residues. V shed 1 base and J 8 bases; nucleotides not matched to a gene: 11. The CDR3 loop reads CASSQAFWTGEEGYTF. The DNA of the CDR3 is TGTGCCAGCAGCCAAGCATTCTGGACAGGGGAGGAGGGCTACACCTTC.

This sequence joins TRBV24-1 and TRBJ1-5; possibly TRBD1 for D (5 bases). Germline V gene data show CDR1 as KGHDR and CDR2 as SFDVKD. The CDR3 has 13 amino acids. The V and J ends lost 1 base and 7 bases respectively, with 7 bases between them. The CDR3 spells CATSDFRGQPQHF. The CDR3 nucleotides read TGTGCCACCAGTGATTTCCGGGGGCAGCCCCAGCATTTT.

V is TRBV5-6 and J is TRBJ1-1; TRBD1 might be the D (5 bases). The germline CDR1 and CDR2 sequences are SGHDT and YYEEEE. V lost 2 bases and J lost 5, with 16 bases in between. CDR3 length: 15 amino acids. CDR3 amino acids: CASSFADGGRTEAFF. The CDR3 DNA reads as TGTGCCAGCAGCTTCGCTGACGGGGGTAGAACTGAAGCTTTCTTT.

A single count supports this clone. The chain combines TRBV9 with TRBJ2-1; the match to TRBD1 covers 9 bases. This CDR3 comprises 14 residues. Germline V gives CDR1 SGDLS, CDR2 YYNGEE. With 3 bases clipped from V and 8 bases from J, the junction kept 6 bases outside the gene matches. The CDR3 nucleotides are TGTGCCAGCAGCGAGGGGACAGGGTACGATGAGCAGTTCTTC. It encodes CASSEGTGYDEQFF.

The CDR3 DNA reads as TGCGCCAGCCAAGTACAGACGACTGGGGCCAACGTCCTGACTTTC. It codes for CASQVQTTGANVLTF. The chain links TRBV5-1 to TRBJ2-6; D call uncertain. The CDR3 is 15 residues long. Germline V CDR1 and CDR2: SGHRS, YFSETQ. Between the trimmed V and J ends, which lost 7 bases and 2 bases, there was a span of 13 bases.